This is a list of T cell receptor beta chains from one sample in a study of response to subunit inactivated influenza vaccine. From the RT-PCR reads, TCRdb called clonotypes with MiXCR, one entry per CDR3 protein. Of around 480,000 distinct CDR3 sequences detected, about 17% appear once; the ten largest clones hold 2.5% to 3.5%. Sequences were derived from CD4+ T cells sorted from PBMCs, sampled less than 30 months after vaccination. These receptors all stem from a man between 50 and 69 years old who received an inactivated influenza vaccine. The CDR3 runs from the conserved cysteine through the conserved F or W. A D gene is named only where the DNA matches it firmly. Clone sizes are given selectively: once, few, many, or a class where the clone is expanded.

J,D,size,V,DNA,CDR3
TRBJ2-3,NA,NA,TRBV7-2,TGTGCCAGCAGCCCCCAAGCCTCTGGCACAGATACGCAGTATTTT,CASSPQASGTDTQYF
TRBJ2-7,NA,NA,TRBV12-3/TRBV12-4,TGTGCCAGCAGTTCTTTGGACCAACAGGTATCCGACCAGTACTTC,CASSSLDQQVSDQYF
TRBJ2-1,NA,once,TRBV28,TGTGCCAGCAGCATGGGGGGGGCATACAATGAGCAGTTCTTC,CASSMGGAYNEQFF
TRBJ2-5,NA,NA,TRBV5-4,TGTGCCAGCAGCTCCGGGACCAACCTAGAGACCCAGTACTTC,CASSSGTNLETQYF
TRBJ2-1,NA,NA,TRBV7-8,TGTGCCAGCAGCCTATCCGAAGTGCGGAATGAGCAGTTCTTC,CASSLSEVRNEQFF
TRBJ2-7,NA,few,TRBV9,TGTGCCAGCAGCGTAGGTTTGTCGGAGTACGAGCAGTACTTC,CASSVGLSEYEQYF
TRBJ1-3,NA,once,TRBV12-3/TRBV12-4,TGTGCCAGCAGTTTGACAGATAACACCATATATTTT,CASSLTDNTIYF
TRBJ2-7,TRBD2,few,TRBV20-1,TGCAGTGCTAGAGATCGCGGACTAGCGGGGCGGTACGAGCAGTACTTC,CSARDRGLAGRYEQYF
TRBJ1-2,NA,many,TRBV12-3/TRBV12-4,TGTGCCAGCAGTTTGCGAGGGGTCGGATATGGCTACACCTTC,CASSLRGVGYGYTF
TRBJ1-5,NA,NA,TRBV4-1,TGCGCCAGCAGCCAAGATCCGGGCCGGAGTCAGCCCCAGCATTTT,CASSQDPGRSQPQHF
TRBJ2-1,NA,few,TRBV20-1,TGCAGTGCTAGAGGGGGTCATGAGCAGTTCTTC,CSARGGHEQFF
TRBJ1-1,TRBD1,NA,TRBV6-1,TGTGCCAGCACCCTAAGGGTGGGACAGACCTCCACTGAAGCTTTCTTT,CASTLRVGQTSTEAFF
TRBJ2-7,NA,few,TRBV5-1,TGCGCCAGTAGAACCTCTTCGGGGAGTCGATACGAGCAGTACTTC,CASRTSSGSRYEQYF
TRBJ2-1,TRBD2,NA,TRBV6-2/TRBV6-3,TGTGCCAGTCATACCGCTAGCGGAAATGAGCAGTTCTTC,CASHTASGNEQFF
TRBJ2-3,TRBD1,NA,TRBV5-1,TGCGCCAGCAGCTTTAAGGGACAGGGGGCCACAGATACGCAGTATTTT,CASSFKGQGATDTQYF
TRBJ2-3,NA,NA,TRBV9,TGTGCCAGCAGCGTGGTTAGCACAGATACGCAGTATTTT,CASSVVSTDTQYF
TRBJ2-2,NA,few,TRBV4-2,TGTGCCAGCAGCCGTCCGAGAGGGTCGGATTCCGGGGAGCTGTTTTTT,CASSRPRGSDSGELFF
TRBJ1-3,NA,NA,TRBV5-6,TGTGCCAGCAGCTTCCGGGACGGGGGAAACACCATATATTTT,CASSFRDGGNTIYF
TRBJ1-6,NA,NA,TRBV6-5,TGTGCCAGCAGTTACTCGGGGGGGCAAGGGAATTCACCCCTCCACTTT,CASSYSGGQGNSPLHF
TRBJ2-4,NA,few,TRBV30,TGTGCCTGGAGTGTACAAGAATCGAAAGCGGGCAAAAACATTCAGTACTTC,CAWSVQESKAGKNIQYF
TRBJ1-1,NA,few,TRBV29-1,TGCAGCGTTGAAGATCTTCTCAGACAAGCTTTCTTT,CSVEDLLRQAFF
TRBJ1-6,NA,few,TRBV20-1,TGCAGCGGGGGGTTGGAGGGTTCCTATAATTCACCCCTCCACTTT,CSGGLEGSYNSPLHF
TRBJ2-5,TRBD1,few,TRBV12-3/TRBV12-4,TGTGCCAGCAGTAGGACAGGGAGCTCGTCGGAGACCCAGTACTTC,CASSRTGSSSETQYF
TRBJ2-1,NA,few,TRBV3-1,TGTGCCAGCAGCCCGATCGCCGCCTCGGAGCACAATGAGCAGTTCTTC,CASSPIAASEHNEQFF
TRBJ2-3,NA,NA,TRBV24-1,TGTGCCACCAGTGTAGACAGAAGCACAGATACGCAGTATTTT,CATSVDRSTDTQYF
TRBJ2-3,NA,NA,TRBV5-6,TGTGCCAGCAGCTTGGATCAGGGATTGACAGATACGCAGTATTTT,CASSLDQGLTDTQYF